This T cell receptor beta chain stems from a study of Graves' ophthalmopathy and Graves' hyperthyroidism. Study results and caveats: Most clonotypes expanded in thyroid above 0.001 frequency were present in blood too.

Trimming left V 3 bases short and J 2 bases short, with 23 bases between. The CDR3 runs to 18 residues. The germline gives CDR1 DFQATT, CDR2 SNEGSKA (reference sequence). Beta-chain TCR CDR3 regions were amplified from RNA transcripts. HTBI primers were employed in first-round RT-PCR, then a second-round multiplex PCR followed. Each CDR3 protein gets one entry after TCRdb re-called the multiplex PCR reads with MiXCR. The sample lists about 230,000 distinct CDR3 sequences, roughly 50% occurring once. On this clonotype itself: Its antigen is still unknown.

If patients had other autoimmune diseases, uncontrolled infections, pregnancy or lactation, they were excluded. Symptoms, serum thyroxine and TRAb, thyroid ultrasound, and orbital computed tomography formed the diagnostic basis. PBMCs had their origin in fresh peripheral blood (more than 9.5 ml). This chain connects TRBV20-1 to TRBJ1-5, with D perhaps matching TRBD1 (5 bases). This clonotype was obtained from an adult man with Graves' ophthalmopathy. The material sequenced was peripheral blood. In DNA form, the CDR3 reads TGCAGTGCTAGCGTTTCCGCGGGCGGACGGGGGGGCAATCAGCCCCAGCATTTT. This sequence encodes CSASVSAGGRGGNQPQHF.